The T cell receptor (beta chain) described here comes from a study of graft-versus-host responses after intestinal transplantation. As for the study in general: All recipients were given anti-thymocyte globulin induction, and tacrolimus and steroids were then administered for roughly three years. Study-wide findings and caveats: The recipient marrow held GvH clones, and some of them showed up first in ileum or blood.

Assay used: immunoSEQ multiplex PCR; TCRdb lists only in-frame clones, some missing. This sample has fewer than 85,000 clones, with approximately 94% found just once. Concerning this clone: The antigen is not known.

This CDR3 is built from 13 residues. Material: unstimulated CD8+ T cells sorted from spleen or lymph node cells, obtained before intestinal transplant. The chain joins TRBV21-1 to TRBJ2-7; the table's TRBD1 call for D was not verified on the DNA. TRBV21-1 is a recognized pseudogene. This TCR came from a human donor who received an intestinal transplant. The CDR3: CASSRYTGDEQYF. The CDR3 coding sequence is TGTGCCAGCAGCCGATACACAGGGGACGAGCAGTACTTC.